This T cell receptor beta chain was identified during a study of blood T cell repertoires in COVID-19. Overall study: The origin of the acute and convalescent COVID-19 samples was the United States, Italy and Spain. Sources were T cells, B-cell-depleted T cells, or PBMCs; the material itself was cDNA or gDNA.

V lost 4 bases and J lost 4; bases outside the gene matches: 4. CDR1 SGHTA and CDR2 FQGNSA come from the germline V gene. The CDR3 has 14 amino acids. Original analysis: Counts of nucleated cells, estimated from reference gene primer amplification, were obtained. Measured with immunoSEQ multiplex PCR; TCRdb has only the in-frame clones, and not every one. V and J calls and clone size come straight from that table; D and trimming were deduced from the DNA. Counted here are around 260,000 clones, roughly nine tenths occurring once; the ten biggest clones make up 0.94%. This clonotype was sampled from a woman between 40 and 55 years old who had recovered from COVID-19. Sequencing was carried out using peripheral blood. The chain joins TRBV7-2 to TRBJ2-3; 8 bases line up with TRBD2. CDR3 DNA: TGTGCCAGCAGCTACGGACTAGCCGCAGATACGCAGTATTTT. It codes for CASSYGLAADTQYF.